This T cell receptor beta chain was recovered during a study of spatial heterogeneity in lung cancer (dated by TCRdb to between 2018 and 2021). Regarding the complete study: Beta-chain transcripts were consistently detected in greater numbers than alpha-chain transcripts, which likely reflected higher beta-chain transcript abundance. In the raw uncorrected reads, each unique combination of TCR and UMI appeared more than ten times on average. In non-small cell lung cancer, the study quantitatively compared TCR alpha and beta repertoires across several tumor regions, matched nontumor lung, and blood. TCR repertoire features were related to nonsynonymous mutation counts determined by whole-exome sequencing of tumor tissue. Both alpha and beta chains were TCR-sequenced in 210 or so tumor regions, approximately 68 matched nontumor lung samples and around 50 PBMC samples obtained at surgery.

The library was built by means of 5' RACE. The instrument given in TCRdb is NextSeq 500. To allow correction of PCR and sequencing errors, the TCR library protocol tagged every TCR cDNA molecule with a unique molecular identifier. Per the source publication's procedure: TCR identification, UMI-based error correction and CDR3 extraction were performed with Decombinator tools. Expanded TCRs were defined as those above a frequency of 2 per 1,000, corresponding to the top 1% of the tumor frequency distribution. Renyi diversity was computed with the R vegan package after each repertoire had been subsampled 100 times to 5,000 TCRs. CDR3 similarity networks were built from amino acid triplet string-kernel similarity, connecting CDR3s with pairwise similarity above 0.82. Using fastp at Q25 and MiXCR, TCRdb reprocessed the public reads and kept productive beta chains. Entries that share a CDR3 protein sequence are merged under the most common genes and DNA. V and J calls and clone size were set by TCRdb, not the authors. Present in this sample are tens of thousands of distinct CDR3 sequences, approximately 5.2% of which were seen just once. The biggest ten clones account for 29% of the sample.

The germline V gene (reference sequence) provides CDR1 DFQATT and CDR2 SNEGSKA. Here V drops 2 bases and J drops 7 bases, and the junction holds 9 bases not matched to any gene. The CDR3 runs 16 residues from the cysteine to the phenylalanine. Only the CDR3 part of the read is kept: 48 bases, read in frame from the first base. This clonotype was counted ten times or more. Its antigen is still unknown. Per-base quality was not reported, and no clone a single base away is much larger than it. The full study reports these points: Ubiquitous expanded tumor TCRs were detected in blood more often at tumor resection than at routine follow-up. Confirming at a functional level the hypothesis that regional TCRs recognize regional mutations was considered to require additional single-cell paired TCR alpha and beta sequencing.

Read against the paper, the sample's time point label means: sample taken at primary tumor resection. TCR sequencing used whole RNA extracted from tumor and nontumor lung tissue, or from cryopreserved PBMC samples, without cell sorting. Donors were some 78 patients with early-stage, untreated non-small cell lung cancer from the lung TRACERx cohort. Only patients with enough RNA available from two or more tumor regions were chosen for TCR sequencing. This receptor was identified in a female donor with early-stage non-small cell lung cancer. The sample in question was PBMCs, obtained at surgery. The chain is made from TRBV20-1 and TRBJ2-1; 12 junctional bases match TRBD2. The DNA is as follows: TGCAGTGCTAGACCGCTTCGACTAGCGGGAGTGAATGAGCAGTTCTTC. Its translation is CSARPLRLAGVNEQFF.